The next 21 T cell receptor beta chains were all read from a single sample in a study of cytomegalovirus exposure and HLA in healthy donors. A multiplex PCR was run with 60 Vbeta primers and 13 Jbeta primers. Libraries were prepared by immunoSEQ multiplex PCR; TCRdb keeps only in-frame clonotypes and omits some of them. The data show over 150,000 clones, roughly four fifths seen once. Material: PBMCs. These receptor sequences come from a woman in her twenties or thirties in good health and CMV-seropositive.

The chain is built from TRBV10-3 and TRBJ1-2; possibly TRBD1 for D (6 bases). V gave up 7 bases and J gave up 0 bases, with 21 bases separating them. There are 17 residues in the CDR3. Germline CDR1 and CDR2: ENHRY and SYGVKD. The DNA of the CDR3 is TGTGCCATCAATCAGGGGAGTATAGACATAGCTAACTATGGCTACACCTTC. It yields the protein CAINQGSIDIANYGYTF.

The J gene is TRBJ2-7, the V gene TRBV11-2; 10 nucleotides align to TRBD1. V dropped 4 bases and J dropped 7; count of bases not matched to a gene: 7. This CDR3 contains 14 residues. The V gene's germline CDR1 is SGHAT and CDR2 FQNNGV. CDR3 sequence: CASSSRQGAREQYF. CDR3 bases: TGTGCCAGCAGCTCCCGACAGGGGGCGCGAGAGCAGTACTTC.

This rearrangement joins TRBV5-1 to TRBJ2-7, with TRBD1 matching 8 bases. Germline values: CDR1 SGHRS, CDR2 YFSETQ. The CDR3 covers 16 residues. V was pared by 0 bases and J by 3 bases, with 8 bases of the junction left unmatched. For the CDR3, the DNA is TGCGCCAGCAGCTTGGGGGGTTCGGGGACAGGCTACGAGCAGTACTTC. Its protein product is CASSLGGSGTGYEQYF.

V usage is TRBV11-2 and J usage is TRBJ1-1, with a weak D call TRBD1 (5 bases). Germline-derived CDR1 and CDR2 are SGHAT and FQNNGV. V was trimmed by 7 bases and J by 3 bases, leaving 12 bases between them. CDR3 length equals 13 residues. DNA of the CDR3: TGTGCCAGCACTGGGGGGGGATACACTGAAGCTTTCTTT. Its protein product is CASTGGGYTEAFF.

This chain uses TRBV6-1 with TRBJ2-1, with a tentative D call TRBD1 (5 bases). V was trimmed by 7 bases and J by 5 bases, leaving 12 bases between them. CDR1 MNHNS and CDR2 SASEGT come from the germline V gene. The CDR3 totals 13 residues. This CDR3 is CASKAGKDNEQFF. Written as DNA, the CDR3 is TGTGCCAGCAAGGCAGGGAAGGACAATGAGCAGTTCTTC.

The rearrangement joins TRBV6-5 to TRBJ2-7, with D possibly being TRBD1 (6 bases). Per the germline V gene, CDR1 is MNHEY and CDR2 is SVGAGI. The V gene lost 6 bases and the J gene lost 4 bases, with 10 bases spanning the gap. The CDR3 is made up of 12 amino acids. Here the CDR3 DNA reads TGTGCCAGCAGATCGACAGGTTACGAGCAGTACTTC. As protein: CASRSTGYEQYF.

This chain uses TRBV6-6 with TRBJ2-7, with 10 bases matching TRBD1. CDR3 length equals 15 residues. Trimming removed 5 bases from V and 2 bases from J; junction bases left unmatched: 6. Germline V CDR1 and CDR2: MNHNY, SVGAGI (reference sequence). This chain's CDR3 is CASSTTGTGAYEQYF. In DNA, the CDR3 is TGTGCCAGCAGTACTACCGGGACAGGGGCCTACGAGCAGTACTTC.

The chain recombines TRBV6-5 with TRBJ2-7; weak D call: TRBD2 (6 bases). CDR3 length equals 12 residues. Trimming pared 6 bases from V and 7 bases from J, leaving 13 bases between. Germline loops: CDR1 MNHEY, CDR2 SVGAGI. The CDR3, as DNA: TGTGCCAGCAGCCGGGAGTCGGGGGAGCAGTACTTC. It codes for CASSRESGEQYF.

The rearrangement links TRBV11-2 to TRBJ1-1; no firm D call. This CDR3 region has 15 residues. Trimming took off 4 bases at V and 0 bases at J, with 12 bases between the two ends. Germline V lookup: CDR1 SGHAT, CDR2 FQNNGV. In DNA, the CDR3 is TGTGCCAGCAGCTCTAATTTCGTCATGAACACTGAAGCTTTCTTT. Translating gives CASSSNFVMNTEAFF.

The CDR3 here is CASSLGQGTNTEAFF. The CDR3 region has the DNA TGTGCCAGCAGCCTCGGACAGGGGACGAACACTGAAGCTTTCTTT. The chain recombines TRBV7-9 with TRBJ1-1; 9 bases map to TRBD1. The trim removed 5 bases at V and 1 base at J, leaving 5 bases unmatched. Germline V gene lookup returns CDR1 SEHNR and CDR2 FQNEAQ (reference sequence). The CDR3 has 15 residues.

The V gene is TRBV6-5, the J gene TRBJ1-2, with 7 bases fitting TRBD1. This CDR3 comprises 15 residues. From germline, CDR1 is MNHEY and CDR2 SVGAGI. V shed 6 bases, J shed 8 bases, and the junction held 15 bases outside the gene matches. The CDR3 bases are TGTGCCAGCAGGCGGACAGGCAGAGGAACTAGGGGCTACACCTTC. It specifies CASRRTGRGTRGYTF.

V usage is TRBV6-1 and J usage is TRBJ2-7; 11 bases agree with TRBD1. There are 15 residues in the CDR3. After removal of 5 bases from V and 3 bases from J, the junction contained 6 bases not matched to a gene. CDR1 is MNHNS, CDR2 SASEGT, per germline. The CDR3 nucleotides read TGTGCCAGCAGTCCGTTCGGGACAGGGGGCTACGAGCAGTACTTC. Amino acids: CASSPFGTGGYEQYF.

J is TRBJ2-5 and V is TRBV6-1, with 10 positions matching TRBD1. The assigned J gene may be wrong: the sequence end matches TRBJ2-7 better. Germline CDR1 is MNHNS and CDR2 is SASEGT. The CDR3 consists of 14 residues. The chain's CDR3 is CASSYGQGAYEQYF. CDR3 in DNA: TGTGCCAGCAGTTATGGACAGGGGGCCTACGAGCAGTACTTC.

The chain joins TRBV5-4 to TRBJ2-7, with 8 bases aligning to TRBD1. CDR1 and CDR2 from the germline V gene are SGHNT and YYREEE (reference sequence). The CDR3 extends over 16 amino acids. Trimming removed 4 bases from V and 6 bases from J; junction bases left unmatched: 15. CDR3: CASSPNPGTGRCEQYF. DNA of the CDR3: TGTGCCAGCAGCCCAAATCCCGGGACAGGACGATGCGAGCAGTACTTC.

CDR3 loop: CASSSGDRRYEQYF. CDR3 nucleotide sequence: TGTGCCAGCAGCTCCGGAGACAGGCGTTACGAGCAGTACTTC. V is TRBV7-9 and J is TRBJ2-5; possible D gene TRBD1, 6 bases. The end of the DNA fits TRBJ2-7 better, so the J call may be wrong. CDR1 is SEHNR, CDR2 FQNEAQ, per germline (reference sequence). This CDR3 contains 14 residues.

This rearrangement joins TRBV18 to TRBJ2-7; tentatively, D is TRBD1 (5 bases). Germline CDR1 is KGHSH and CDR2 is LQKENI. The length of the CDR3 is 14 residues. The germline V and J ends were trimmed by 4 bases and 0 bases, with 10 bases remaining between them. The CDR3 DNA reads as TGTGCCAGCTCACGTCAGGGCCCCTCCTACGAGCAGTACTTC. Its translation is CASSRQGPSYEQYF.

The J gene is TRBJ2-7, the V gene TRBV28, with D tentatively TRBD2 (6 bases). There are 14 residues in the CDR3. Germline CDR1 reads MDHEN; CDR2 reads SYDVKM. Trimming stripped 8 bases from V and 0 bases from J, with 14 bases between. The CDR3 coding sequence is TGTGCCAGCGCGCGGGACGCCAGCTCCTACGAGCAGTACTTC. Translating it yields CASARDASSYEQYF.

This clone was detected a few times. This chain joins TRBV6-1 and TRBJ2-1; 9 nucleotides align to TRBD1. CDR3 length equals 14 residues. V gave up 6 bases and J gave up 7 bases; unmatched junction bases: 7. CDR1 and CDR2 (germline): MNHNS, SASEGT. The CDR3 DNA reads TGTGCCAGCAGGCGACAGGGGGGAAGGAATGAGCAGTTCTTC. This sequence encodes CASRRQGGRNEQFF.

The chain couples TRBV11-2 to TRBJ1-1; TRBD1 might be the D (6 bases). The ends were cut back, 1 base at V and 5 bases at J, with 11 bases in the middle. CDR1 is SGHAT and CDR2 is FQNNGV in the germline V gene. This CDR3 is built from 14 residues. The DNA for the CDR3 is TGTGCCAGCAGCTTAGCGCTTACAGGGACTGAAGCTTTCTTT. Its translation is CASSLALTGTEAFF.

The V gene is TRBV5-5, the J gene TRBJ2-7, with 9 bases that match TRBD1. The germline V gene has CDR1 SGHKS and CDR2 YYEKEE (reference sequence). This CDR3 is built from 17 residues. The junction had 11 bases not matched to a gene; V was cut back by 2 bases and J by 2 bases. CDR3 loop: CASSFRLGTGHTYEQYF. DNA for the CDR3: TGTGCCAGCAGCTTTCGGCTTGGGACAGGGCATACCTACGAGCAGTACTTC.

The chain has TRBV7-6 and TRBJ2-2; TRBD2 agrees at 8 bases. This CDR3 is built from 17 residues. The trim removed 1 base at V and 5 bases at J, leaving 9 bases unmatched. Germline lookup yields CDR1 SGHVS and CDR2 FNYEAQ. CDR3: CASSLGATSVVTGELFF. In DNA form, the CDR3 reads TGTGCCAGCAGCTTAGGGGCGACTAGCGTTGTGACCGGGGAGCTGTTTTTT. The entire variable domain, with the rest obtained from reference TRBV7-6 and TRBJ2-2, is as follows: GAGVSQSPRYKVTKRGQDVALRCDPISGHVSLYWYRQALGQGPEFLTYFNYEAQQDKSGLPNDRFSAERPEGSISTLTIQRTEQRDSAMYRCASSLGATSVVTGELFFGEGSRLTVL.